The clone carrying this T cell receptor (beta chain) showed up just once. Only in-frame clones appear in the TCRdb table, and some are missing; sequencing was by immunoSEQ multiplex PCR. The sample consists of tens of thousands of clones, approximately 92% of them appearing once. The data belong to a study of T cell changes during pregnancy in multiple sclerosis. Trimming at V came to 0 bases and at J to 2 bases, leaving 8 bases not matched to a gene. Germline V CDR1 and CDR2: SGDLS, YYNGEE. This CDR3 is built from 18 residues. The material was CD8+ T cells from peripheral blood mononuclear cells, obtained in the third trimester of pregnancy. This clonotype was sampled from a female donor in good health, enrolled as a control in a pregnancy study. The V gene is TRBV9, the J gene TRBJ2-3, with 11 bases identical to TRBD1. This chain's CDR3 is CASSVGPRTGGLTDTQYF. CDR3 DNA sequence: TGTGCCAGCAGCGTAGGTCCAAGGACAGGGGGCCTCACAGATACGCAGTATTTT.